The 17 T cell receptor beta chains in this list originate from one sample, sequenced in a study of Ad26.COV2.S vaccination and SARS-CoV-2 variants. Indicated treatment: 19 received Ad26.COV2.S at low or high dose, single or two shots; about five received placebo; per-sample allocation not given. Samples analyzed were those drawn on day 63 after the first vaccine or placebo injection. The assay was immunoSEQ multiplex PCR, and TCRdb's table has in-frame clones only and misses some. The sample carries some 390,000 clones, approximately 90% recorded once. Sample: peripheral blood, taken in a trial of Ad26.COV2.S vaccine versus placebo. Receptors were obtained from a person aged 18-65 years who received the Ad26.COV2.S COVID-19 vaccine or a placebo.

This clone appeared many times. The chain carries TRBV5-5 and TRBJ2-5; D may be TRBD2 (5 bases). From germline, CDR1 is SGHKS and CDR2 YYEKEE (reference sequence). The CDR3 is 13 amino acids. V lost 0 bases and J 4 bases, leaving 7 bases between the germline ends. The CDR3 nucleotides read TGTGCCAGCAGCTTGGCTAGCACAGAGACCCAGTACTTC. This gives the protein CASSLASTETQYF. Together with reference TRBV5-5 and TRBJ2-5, the CDR3 gives the full variable domain: DAGVTQSPTHLIKTRGQQVTLRCSPISGHKSVSWYQQVLGQGPQFIFQYYEKEERGRGNFPDRFSARQFPNYSSELNVNALLLGDSALYLCASSLASTETQYFGPGTRLLVL.

This CDR3 is CASSRAGTTDTQYF. DNA for the CDR3: TGTGCCAGTAGTAGAGCGGGGACCACAGATACGCAGTATTTT. J is TRBJ2-3 and V is TRBV19; 7 nucleotides agree with TRBD2. V lost 4 bases and J lost 2; bases outside the gene matches: 3. CDR1 and CDR2 (germline): LNHDA, SQIVND (reference sequence). This CDR3 has 14 amino acids.

This sequence joins TRBV19 and TRBJ1-1; no firm D call. Germline V gene sequence: CDR1 LNHDA, CDR2 SQIVND (reference sequence). Trimming took off 5 bases at V and 5 bases at J, with 15 bases between the two ends. The CDR3 loop spans 14 amino acids. In DNA form, the CDR3 reads TGTGCCAGTAGTCCCCGAGCACTGAGGACTGAAGCTTTCTTT. Translation: CASSPRALRTEAFF. The full variable domain, in which reference TRBV19 and TRBJ1-1 provide the parts outside the CDR3, is DGGITQSPKYLFRKEGQNVTLSCEQNLNHDAMYWYRQDPGQGLRLIYYSQIVNDFQKGDIAEGYSVSREKKESFPLTVTSAQKNPTAFYLCASSPRALRTEAFFGQGTRLTVV.

The chain couples TRBV5-1 to TRBJ1-2; D is unclear. Germline assignment: CDR1 SGHRS and CDR2 YFSETQ. The V and J ends lost 2 bases and 1 base respectively, with 9 bases between them. This CDR3 comprises 14 residues. The CDR3 nucleotides read TGCGCCAGCAGCTTTGGGCAGAGTAACTATGGCTACACCTTC. It specifies CASSFGQSNYGYTF.

The chain has TRBV3-1 (or the pseudogene TRBV3-2) and TRBJ2-2; TRBD2 is a possible D gene (5 bases). CDR3 length: 12 amino acids. Germline V lookup: CDR1 LGHDT, CDR2 YNNKEL (reference sequence). CDR3 coding DNA: TGTGTCACCCGGGGAGTAGGCGGGGAGCTGTTTTTT. This translates into CVTRGVGGELFF.

CDR3 sequence (DNA): TGCGCCAGCAGCCAAGATGGGGGGCGGGGTATGGTAGAGACCCAGTACTTC. Its translation is CASSQDGGRGMVETQYF. The rearrangement links TRBV4-3 to TRBJ2-5; D may be TRBD1 or TRBD2 (6 bases each). The ends were cut back, 0 bases at V and 4 bases at J, with 18 bases in the middle. The CDR3 contains 17 residues. Germline V gene lookup returns CDR1 LGHNA and CDR2 YSLEER.

This clone was counted once. This rearrangement joins TRBV7-2 to TRBJ2-5, with 11 nucleotides matching TRBD2. Per germline, CDR1 SGHTA and CDR2 FQGNSA. The V segment lost 0 bases and the J segment 3 bases; nucleotides outside the gene matches: 3. The CDR3 is 16 amino acids. CDR3: CASSLALAGGKETQYF. CDR3 sequence (DNA): TGTGCCAGCAGCTTAGCGCTAGCGGGGGGAAAAGAGACCCAGTACTTC.

CDR3 residues: CASSLDSNGYTF. The CDR3 DNA reads TGTGCCAGCAGCTTGGACAGCAATGGCTACACCTTC. The chain is built from TRBV5-4 and TRBJ1-2; D is unclear. The CDR3 has 12 amino acids. The germline CDR1 and CDR2 sequences are SGHNT and YYREEE (reference sequence). V was clipped by 0 bases and J by 6 bases, with 6 bases between them. The full variable domain, its missing parts supplied by reference TRBV5-4 and TRBJ1-2, is ETGVTQSPTHLIKTRGQQVTLRCSSQSGHNTVSWYQQALGQGPQFIFQYYREEENGRGNFPPRFSGLQFPNYSSELNVNALELDDSALYLCASSLDSNGYTFGSGTRLTVV.

V is TRBV7-2 and J is TRBJ2-1, with 8 bases identical to TRBD1. The CDR3 sequence is 14 residues long. In germline, CDR1 is SGHTA, CDR2 FQGNSA. Trimming at V came to 3 bases and at J to 8 bases, leaving 6 bases not matched to a gene. This CDR3 reads CASSFWDRSDEQFF. The DNA of the CDR3 is TGTGCCAGCAGCTTTTGGGACAGGTCTGATGAGCAGTTCTTC.

This chain links TRBV6-5 with TRBJ2-3, with 7 bases that match TRBD2. CDR1 is MNHEY, CDR2 SVGAGI, per germline. There are 14 residues in the CDR3. The trim removed 2 bases at V and 2 bases at J, leaving 1 base unmatched. The CDR3 loop is CASSYGTNTDTQYF. In nucleotides, the CDR3 is TGTGCCAGCAGTTACGGGACTAACACAGATACGCAGTATTTT.

The V call is TRBV5-6, the J call TRBJ1-3; the D is unclear. This CDR3 contains 14 residues. V shed 0 bases and J shed 4 bases, with 8 bases lying between them. Germline CDR1 SGHDT, CDR2 YYEEEE. The CDR3: CASSLEGSGNTIYF. The CDR3 nucleotides are TGTGCCAGCAGCTTGGAGGGATCAGGAAACACCATATATTTT.

The V gene is TRBV19, the J gene TRBJ2-5; D assignment may be TRBD1 or TRBD2 (5 bases each). Trimming took off 7 bases at V and 7 bases at J, with 19 bases between the two ends. The CDR3 has 14 residues. The germline V gene has CDR1 LNHDA and CDR2 SQIVND (reference sequence). The CDR3 region has the DNA TGTGCCAGTAAGGGGCTTGCGGGCGCGTCGACCCAGTACTTC. Translated, it gives CASKGLAGASTQYF.

The chain has TRBV4-1 and TRBJ1-2; TRBD1 might be the D (5 bases). CDR3 length: 15 amino acids. Germline CDR1 and CDR2: MGHRA and YSYEKL. V lost 4 bases to trimming and J lost 3 bases, with 15 bases between them. CDR3 in DNA: TGCGCCAGCAGCCTACGAAGCTCGGGGGACTATGGCTACACCTTC. Translation gives CASSLRSSGDYGYTF.

J is TRBJ1-6 and V is TRBV4-1; 10 bases map to TRBD1. The ends lost 3 bases at V and 11 bases at J; junction bases unmatched: 10. This CDR3 has 16 amino acids. CDR1 MGHRA and CDR2 YSYEKL come from the germline V gene. The CDR3 spells CASSHPTGGVITPLHF. The CDR3 DNA reads TGCGCCAGCAGCCACCCGACAGGGGGCGTAATTACACCCCTCCACTTT.

The CDR3 DNA follows: TGTGCCAGCAGCGTACAGGACTCGACGTATGAGCAGTTCTTC. It codes for CASSVQDSTYEQFF. The chain couples TRBV27 to TRBJ2-1; D may match TRBD1 or TRBD2 (5 bases each). V lost 6 bases and J 8 bases, leaving 17 bases between the germline ends. Per germline, CDR1 MNHEY and CDR2 SMNVEV (reference sequence). This CDR3 is 14 amino acids long.

This chain uses TRBV5-1 with TRBJ2-5, with TRBD2 matching 7 bases. The J segment lost 5 bases and the V segment lost 0 bases, leaving 4 bases of the junction unmatched. The CDR3 consists of 14 residues. Germline V gene data show CDR1 as SGHRS and CDR2 as YFSETQ. CDR3 sequence (DNA): TGCGCCAGCAGCTTGGGGACTAGTTCCGAGACCCAGTACTTC. As protein: CASSLGTSSETQYF.

CDR3 in amino acids: CASSLLAGGGNEQFF. The CDR3 nucleotides read TGCGCCAGCAGCTTACTAGCGGGGGGAGGGAATGAGCAGTTCTTC. The chain recombines TRBV5-1 with TRBJ2-1; 12 bases are a match to TRBD2. CDR1 is SGHRS, CDR2 YFSETQ, per germline. After removal of 2 bases from V and 7 bases from J, the junction contained 4 bases not matched to a gene. The CDR3 loop spans 15 amino acids.